The 5 T cell receptor beta chains below come from one sample, sequenced in a study of preoperative IRX-2 immunotherapy in early breast cancer. This sample's treatment: preoperative locoregional IRX-2 cytokine immunotherapy. Sequencing used immunoSEQ multiplex PCR; TCRdb keeps in-frame clones, though not all of them. Of fewer than 30,000 clones in the sample, about 90% are singletons; the top ten hold 8.5% to 10%. This material was obtained from a patient treated with IRX-2 immunotherapy. These TCRs come from a human donor with breast cancer.

The V gene is TRBV29-1, the J gene TRBJ1-4; 7 bases map to TRBD1. This CDR3 spans 10 amino acids. V shed 7 bases and J 7 bases; nucleotides not matched to a gene: 0. In germline, CDR1 is SQVTM, CDR2 ANQGSEA. The chain's CDR3 is CSAGGEKLFF. The DNA of the CDR3 is TGCAGCGCAGGGGGTGAAAAACTGTTTTTT.

V is TRBV28 and J is TRBJ2-7, with D hard to call. The CDR3 contains 11 residues. Per germline, CDR1 MDHEN and CDR2 SYDVKM. The ends were cut back, 1 base at V and 6 bases at J, with 4 bases in the middle. CDR3 coding DNA: TGTGCCAGCAGTTTATTGGGCGAGCAGTACTTC. Its translation: CASSLLGEQYF. Together with reference TRBV28 and TRBJ2-7, the CDR3 gives the full variable domain: DVKVTQSSRYLVKRTGEKVFLECVQDMDHENMFWYRQDPGLGLRLIYFSYDVKMKEKGDIPEGYSVSREKKERFSLILESASTNQTSMYLCASSLLGEQYFGPGTRLTVT.

The genes are TRBV15 and TRBJ1-5; 7 nucleotides line up with TRBD1. Looked up from germline, CDR1 is LNHNV and CDR2 is YYDKDF (reference sequence). The CDR3 consists of 17 residues. J lost 0 bases, V lost 2 bases, and 7 bases had no gene match. Here the CDR3 DNA reads TGTGCCACCAGCAGACTCAGACAGGGCCTTAGCAATCAGCCCCAGCATTTT. It encodes CATSRLRQGLSNQPQHF.

The chain combines TRBV10-3 with TRBJ1-2; 10 bases agree with TRBD1. The junction had 7 bases not matched to a gene; V was cut back by 3 bases and J by 6 bases. CDR1 is ENHRY, CDR2 SYGVKD, per germline. CDR3 length equals 15 residues. This chain's CDR3 is CAISDPRDRGDGYTF. In nucleotides, the CDR3 is TGTGCCATCAGTGATCCCCGGGACAGGGGAGATGGCTACACCTTC.

The genes are TRBV2 and TRBJ1-4; D call uncertain. CDR1 is SNHLY, CDR2 FYNNEI, per germline. V was cut by 4 bases and J by 1 base, with 13 bases left in between. The CDR3 is 16 residues long. The CDR3 coding sequence is TGTGCCAGCAGTGCCCGCCCGGACGGAACTAATGAAAAACTGTTTTTT. This sequence encodes CASSARPDGTNEKLFF.